This TCR beta chain originates from a study of cytomegalovirus exposure and HLA in healthy donors. PCR employed 60 Vbeta and 13 Jbeta primers. Original data processing: Counted up in a later analysis, unique TCR beta chains came to about 80 million, with some 9.9 million shared. Assay used: immunoSEQ multiplex PCR; TCRdb lists only in-frame clones, some missing. From that table come the V and J calls and clone size; the DNA was used to work out D and trimming. The sample lists approximately 100,000 clones, roughly 9.1% seen once, with roughly 5% in the top ten. Germline V CDR1 and CDR2: DFQATT, SNEGSKA (reference sequence). The length of the CDR3 is 11 residues. Trimming left V 6 bases short and J 8 bases short, with 11 bases between. Study results and caveats: In a later analysis, a missense DCLRE1C variant was linked to TCR beta V- and J-gene trimming. In a later analysis, TCR association rates varied by HLA locus: DRB1 most, HLA-C fewest. The classifier, whose performance was assessed in both the original and validation cohorts, reportedly diagnosed cytomegalovirus status with high specificity and sensitivity.

A word on this clone: Its antigen is not known.

The V gene is TRBV20-1, the J gene TRBJ2-1; D is ambiguous. The receptor was derived from a man between 40 and 49 years old in good health and CMV-seropositive. The sequenced sample was PBMCs. The CDR3 is CSASSSHEQFF. Written as DNA, the CDR3 is TGCAGTGCCTCGAGTTCCCATGAGCAGTTCTTC.